The 29 T cell receptor beta chains below were found in one sample sequenced in a study of blood T cells in healthy people across ages. Using a J-beta primer mix together with a sample-barcoded 5' primer, a second PCR was run for roughly 7 to 11 cycles. TCRdb ran MiXCR on the 5' RACE reads and lists one entry per CDR3 protein. The table shows about 280,000 distinct CDR3 sequences, with roughly 29% occurring only once. The sample comprised blood. The receptors derive from a woman in her seventies in good health.

This chain uses TRBV6-6 with TRBJ1-2, with D uncertain. The V end lost 2 bases, the J end lost 8 bases, and 18 bases lay between the germline ends. In germline, CDR1 is MNHNY, CDR2 SVGAGI (reference sequence). The CDR3 contains 15 residues. CDR3 DNA sequence: TGTGCCAGCAGTTACGCCCCTCACATCCCCGGCGGCTACACCTTC. It translates to CASSYAPHIPGGYTF.

The chain combines TRBV18 with TRBJ2-1; 11 bases are a match to TRBD2. The junction had 7 bases not matched to a gene; V was cut back by 1 base and J by 8 bases. Germline CDR1 reads KGHSH; CDR2 reads LQKENI. The CDR3 has 16 residues. The CDR3 spells CASSPRTSGSWDEQFF. The CDR3, as DNA: TGTGCCAGCTCACCACGAACTAGCGGGAGTTGGGATGAGCAGTTCTTC.

The J gene is TRBJ1-2, the V gene TRBV9; tentative D call: TRBD1 (5 bases). Germline loops: CDR1 SGDLS, CDR2 YYNGEE. Trimming pared 4 bases from V and 3 bases from J, leaving 16 bases between. The CDR3 runs to 15 residues. This chain's CDR3 is CASSPHGTTYYGYTF. DNA for the CDR3: TGTGCCAGCAGCCCGCATGGGACTACTTACTATGGCTACACCTTC. Filled out from reference TRBV9 and TRBJ1-2, the complete variable domain reads DSGVTQTPKHLITATGQRVTLRCSPRSGDLSVYWYQQSLDQGLQFLIQYYNGEERAKGNILERFSAQQFPDLHSELNLSSLELGDSALYFCASSPHGTTYYGYTFGSGTRLTVV.

This clonotype was seen only a few times. The chain employs TRBV7-6 and TRBJ2-1, with D possibly matching TRBD2 (6 bases). Trimming removed 5 bases at V and 5 bases at J, with 16 bases between. In germline, CDR1 is SGHVS, CDR2 FNYEAQ. CDR3 length equals 15 residues. CDR3 DNA: TGTGCCAGCAGCCTGGGACTCCGGGAACACAATGAGCAGTTCTTC. This encodes CASSLGLREHNEQFF.

The chain carries TRBV20-1 and TRBJ2-1; 10 positions agree with TRBD2. V dropped 4 bases and J dropped 8; count of bases not matched to a gene: 8. This CDR3 is built from 14 residues. CDR1 and CDR2 (germline): DFQATT, SNEGSKA (reference sequence). The CDR3 here is CSATGASGSYEQFF. The CDR3, as DNA: TGCAGTGCTACCGGGGCTAGCGGGAGTTATGAGCAGTTCTTC.

Notes on this clonotype: At one end the junction does not follow the germline gene, possibly because of a read error. The rearrangement uses TRBV7-9 and TRBJ2-1; 13 bases align to TRBD2. CDR3 size: 12 residues. Germline lookup yields CDR1 SEHNR and CDR2 FQNEAQ (reference sequence). CDR3 DNA: TGTGCCACCGCGTTGGGGACTAGCGGGATGGTCTTC. Protein: CATALGTSGMVF.

This chain uses TRBV29-1 with TRBJ1-1; the D is unclear. In germline, CDR1 is SQVTM, CDR2 ANQGSEA. CDR3 length equals 11 residues. Trimming took 7 bases from V and 0 from J, leaving 6 bases between them. The CDR3 nucleotides read TGCAGCGGCTGGATGAACACTGAAGCTTTCTTT. It yields the protein CSGWMNTEAFF.

This clonotype was seen at least ten times. The chain has TRBV24-1 and TRBJ2-5; TRBD1 might be the D (6 bases). Per the germline V gene, CDR1 is KGHDR and CDR2 is SFDVKD. V lost 6 bases to trimming and J lost 1 base, with 11 bases between them. This CDR3 has 14 amino acids. The CDR3 is CATSPQGFQETQYF. The CDR3 nucleotides are TGTGCCACCAGTCCACAGGGCTTCCAAGAGACCCAGTACTTC.

This clonotype has more than one count but fewer than ten. CDR3 amino acids: CASSPTGAVYGSGYTF. The CDR3 coding sequence is TGTGCCAGCAGCCCAACCGGGGCGGTCTATGGATCGGGCTACACCTTC. This sequence joins TRBV7-8 and TRBJ1-2, with a tentative D call TRBD1 (5 bases). Per germline, CDR1 SGHVS and CDR2 FQNEAQ. V lost 5 bases, J lost 8 bases, and 24 bases lay in between. The CDR3 is 16 amino acids.

CDR3 sequence (DNA): TGTGCCACCAGCGCCTGGGACAGGGGCCCTTCCGAGACCCAGTACTTC. The encoded protein is CATSAWDRGPSETQYF. The chain combines TRBV15 with TRBJ2-5, with 10 bases matching TRBD1. Germline values: CDR1 LNHNV, CDR2 YYDKDF (reference sequence). The CDR3 is made up of 16 amino acids. The trim removed 5 bases at V and 5 bases at J, leaving 11 bases unmatched. Looking up the rest from reference TRBV15 and TRBJ2-5 gives the full variable domain: DAMVIQNPRYQVTQFGKPVTLSCSQTLNHNVMYWYQQKSSQAPKLLFHYYDKDFNNEADTPDNFQSRRPNTSFCFLDIRSPGLGDTAMYLCATSAWDRGPSETQYFGPGTRLLVL.

The chain combines TRBV4-3 with TRBJ1-6; 8 nucleotides match TRBD1. The CDR3 has 16 amino acids. CDR1 is LGHNA and CDR2 is YSLEER in the germline V gene. V lost 0 bases, J lost 9 bases, and 7 bases stayed unmatched. The CDR3 DNA sequence: TGCGCCAGCAGCCAAGAGGTCCGGACAGGGCGTTCACCCCTCCACTTT. Protein: CASSQEVRTGRSPLHF.

Ten or more counts support this clonotype. The J gene is TRBJ2-7, the V gene TRBV28; 7 bases are shared with TRBD2. CDR1 MDHEN and CDR2 SYDVKM come from the germline V gene. V lost 5 bases to trimming and J lost 3 bases; unmatched junction nucleotides: 4. The CDR3 loop spans 13 amino acids. The CDR3 coding sequence is TGTGCCAGCAGTCTAGCGGAGGGCTACGAGCAGTACTTC. Protein: CASSLAEGYEQYF.

This chain joins TRBV3-1 and TRBJ1-2, with D unclear. V lost 0 bases, J lost 5 bases, and 4 bases lay in between. The CDR3 extends over 12 amino acids. Germline CDR1 reads LGHDT; CDR2 reads YNNKEL (reference sequence). CDR3 nucleotides: TGTGCCAGCAGCCAAGAAGAGTATGGCTACACCTTC. It encodes CASSQEEYGYTF.

The chain is built from TRBV29-1 and TRBJ1-2; no clear D. V lost 3 bases, J lost 4 bases, and 9 bases lay in between. The CDR3 has 12 residues. CDR1 and CDR2 from the germline V gene are SQVTM and ANQGSEA. The CDR3 nucleotides read TGCAGCGTTGAGTGGCAGGCCTATGGCTACACCTTC. Its protein is CSVEWQAYGYTF.

The sample holds many counts of this clonotype. The chain is built from TRBV29-1 and TRBJ2-1; D ambiguous. The ends were cut back, 3 bases at V and 8 bases at J, with 8 bases in the middle. This CDR3 region has 11 residues. Germline CDR1 SQVTM, CDR2 ANQGSEA. CDR3 DNA: TGCAGCGTTGAGCCTGGGGATGAGCAGTTCTTC. This encodes CSVEPGDEQFF.

This clonotype was counted only a few times. The CDR3 sequence: CASGQYNSPLHF. CDR3 nucleotide sequence: TGTGCCAGCGGGCAGTATAATTCACCCCTCCACTTT. The gene calls are TRBV6-1 and TRBJ1-6, with D unclear. V gave up 8 bases and J gave up 4 bases, with 6 bases separating them. Germline V gene sequence: CDR1 MNHNS, CDR2 SASEGT. The CDR3 has 12 residues.

This clonotype has a handful of counts. The rearrangement joins TRBV4-1 to TRBJ1-1; D is unclear. V was cut by 5 bases and J by 4 bases, with 14 bases left in between. Germline V lookup: CDR1 MGHRA, CDR2 YSYEKL. The CDR3 has 14 residues. The CDR3 coding sequence is TGCGCCAGCAGCAACACAAGGACTGGCACTGAAGCTTTCTTT. Translated: CASSNTRTGTEAFF.

The chain recombines TRBV12-5 with TRBJ2-5; D unresolved. Germline CDR1 LGHNT, CDR2 FRNRAP. The CDR3 covers 14 residues. V shed 1 base and J shed 0 bases, with 6 bases lying between them. CDR3 residues: CASGLGHNQETQYF. CDR3 nucleotide sequence: TGTGCTAGTGGTTTGGGGCATAACCAAGAGACCCAGTACTTC.

The chain carries TRBV20-1 and TRBJ2-1; the D is unclear. Trimming stripped 3 bases from V and 0 bases from J, with 9 bases between. The CDR3 contains 14 residues. Per germline, CDR1 DFQATT and CDR2 SNEGSKA (reference sequence). The CDR3 nucleotides read TGCAGTGCTAGGGGCGGAAGCTCCTACAATGAGCAGTTCTTC. Translating gives CSARGGSSYNEQFF.

The chain links TRBV20-1 to TRBJ2-1, with D unclear. V was cut by 2 bases and J by 5 bases, with 13 bases left in between. There are 14 residues in the CDR3. Germline CDR1 and CDR2: DFQATT and SNEGSKA (reference sequence). This chain's CDR3 is CSARRRKVHNEQFF. In nucleotides, the CDR3 is TGCAGTGCTAGAAGGCGGAAGGTACACAATGAGCAGTTCTTC.

This rearrangement joins TRBV20-1 to TRBJ2-1; 16 bases agree with TRBD2. The trim removed 4 bases at V and 10 bases at J, leaving 10 bases unmatched. CDR1 and CDR2 (germline): DFQATT, SNEGSKA (reference sequence). The length of the CDR3 is 16 residues. CDR3 loop: CSATPGLAGGPEEQFF. The CDR3 DNA follows: TGCAGTGCTACCCCGGGACTAGCGGGAGGGCCCGAGGAGCAGTTCTTC.

On this clonotype: Germline and junction disagree at one end, which may indicate a read error. The chain carries TRBV5-5 and TRBJ2-2; D uncertain. The CDR3 runs to 14 residues. Germline loops: CDR1 SGHKS, CDR2 YYEKEE (reference sequence). DNA of the CDR3: TGCGCCAGCAGCTTGTCAAGGTTCACCGGGGAGCTGTTTTTT. Translating gives CASSLSRFTGELFF.

The chain has TRBV20-1 and TRBJ1-6; no clear D gene. The ends were cut back, 0 bases at V and 10 bases at J, with 16 bases in the middle. The length of the CDR3 is 15 residues. Germline lookup yields CDR1 DFQATT and CDR2 SNEGSKA (reference sequence). The CDR3 is CSARDLDRRSSPLHF. The CDR3 region has the DNA TGCAGTGCTAGAGATCTGGACCGCCGATCCTCACCCCTCCACTTT.

In its sample, this clonotype was seen a few times. The chain uses TRBV12-3 or TRBV12-4 and TRBJ1-4; 11 bases align to TRBD1. The ends lost 4 bases at V and 6 bases at J; junction bases unmatched: 1. The CDR3 has 14 amino acids. The CDR3 sequence: CASSWDRGDEKLFF. The DNA of the CDR3 is TGTGCCAGCAGTTGGGACAGGGGGGATGAAAAACTGTTTTTT.

This clonotype was detected ten times or more. This sequence joins TRBV18 and TRBJ2-5, with 8 bases matching TRBD1. Germline V gene lookup returns CDR1 KGHSH and CDR2 LQKENI. The CDR3 runs 16 residues. V lost 2 bases and J lost 0; bases outside the gene matches: 5. The CDR3, as DNA: TGTGCCAGCTCACCAACGAGACAGGGGAACCAAGAGACCCAGTACTTC. Protein: CASSPTRQGNQETQYF.

The V and J genes are TRBV3-1 and TRBJ2-5, with 7 positions matching TRBD2. The end of the DNA fits TRBJ2-7 better, so the J call may be wrong. Germline V CDR1 and CDR2: LGHDT, YNNKEL (reference sequence). This CDR3 has 15 residues. CDR3: CASSQEGTILYEQYF. The CDR3 nucleotides read TGTGCCAGCAGCCAAGAGGGGACTATCTTATACGAGCAGTACTTC.

The rearrangement uses TRBV5-1 and TRBJ2-7; perhaps TRBD1 as D (5 bases). Germline-derived CDR1 and CDR2 are SGHRS and YFSETQ. CDR3 length: 14 amino acids. V was trimmed by 7 bases and J by 2 bases, leaving 16 bases between them. The CDR3 loop is CASAGQSLAYEQYF. DNA of the CDR3: TGCGCCAGCGCTGGACAATCTTTGGCCTACGAGCAGTACTTC.

There are a few counts of this clonotype. The V gene is TRBV29-1, the J gene TRBJ2-1, with D perhaps TRBD1 (5 bases). V was cut by 2 bases and J by 4 bases, with 15 bases left in between. The CDR3 runs to 15 residues. The germline gives CDR1 SQVTM, CDR2 ANQGSEA. The CDR3 DNA sequence: TGCAGCGTTGAAAAGGGGCAGAATATATACAATGAGCAGTTCTTC. Its translation is CSVEKGQNIYNEQFF.

This clonotype was detected a few times. The J gene is TRBJ2-1, the V gene TRBV6-2 or TRBV6-3; D not resolved. Trimming took 2 bases from V and 3 from J, leaving 20 bases between them. CDR1 is MNHEY, CDR2 SVGEGT, per germline. This CDR3 has 18 amino acids. CDR3 in amino acids: CASSYLPGRNNGYNEQFF. DNA of the CDR3: TGTGCCAGCAGTTACCTCCCTGGACGTAACAATGGCTACAATGAGCAGTTCTTC.